The 14 T cell receptor beta chains presented below share a single source sample, sequenced in a study of T cells after yellow fever vaccination. Each CDR3 protein is one row after TCRdb ran MiXCR on the 5' RACE reads. The table has more than 15,000 distinct CDR3 sequences, more than 4% seen once. The source material was PBMCs, either bulk or a sorted T-cell subset (CD4+, CD8+, memory, or dextramer-sorted; not recorded which), sampled 15 days after the yellow fever booster vaccination. The receptors originated from a man aged 25 to 45 who received the YFV17D yellow fever vaccine.

This clonotype was seen many times. This chain connects TRBV6-6 to TRBJ2-7; no clear D. Germline V gene lookup returns CDR1 MNHNY and CDR2 SVGAGI (reference sequence). The CDR3 consists of 13 residues. With 0 bases removed from V and 2 bases from J, the gap between germline ends came to 5 bases. CDR3 loop: CASSYSKTYEQYF. The CDR3 nucleotides read TGTGCCAGCAGTTACTCGAAGACCTACGAGCAGTACTTC.

This clonotype was picked up many times. This chain uses TRBV6-2 or TRBV6-3 with TRBJ2-1; 14 nucleotides line up with TRBD2. The CDR3 length is 14 residues. Trimming took 7 bases from V and 10 from J; bases not matched to a gene: 6. Germline assignment: CDR1 MNHEY and CDR2 SVGEGT. For the CDR3, the DNA is TGTGCCAGCACGGGGACTAGCGGGAGTAGGGAGCAGTTCTTC. It encodes CASTGTSGSREQFF.

This clonotype was seen ten or more times. This chain uses TRBV7-2 with TRBJ2-1; D is tentatively TRBD1 or TRBD2 (6 bases each). V lost 0 bases and J 10 bases, leaving 10 bases between the germline ends. This CDR3 has 13 residues. CDR1 and CDR2 (germline): SGHTA, FQGNSA. CDR3 sequence reads: CASSLAGAGEQFF. CDR3 coding DNA: TGTGCCAGCAGCTTAGCGGGGGCGGGGGAGCAGTTCTTC.

This clonotype was seen many times. The chain carries TRBV4-3 and TRBJ2-7; D call uncertain. CDR1 is LGHNA and CDR2 is YSLEER in the germline V gene. The CDR3 covers 14 residues. Trimming left V 0 bases short and J 1 base short, with 7 bases between. In nucleotides, the CDR3 is TGCGCCAGCAGCCAAGATTGGCAGTCCTACGAGCAGTACTTC. Translation: CASSQDWQSYEQYF.

This clonotype was recorded many times. V gene TRBV5-5 combines with J gene TRBJ2-2; tentatively, D is TRBD2 (6 bases). Trimming shortened V by 3 bases and J by 1 base, and 13 bases separated the two germline ends. Germline V gives CDR1 SGHKS, CDR2 YYEKEE (reference sequence). The CDR3 consists of 16 residues. CDR3 in DNA: TGTGCCAGCAGCTCTGGAGTAGCGGAGAACACCGGGGAGCTGTTTTTT. This encodes CASSSGVAENTGELFF.

This clonotype was seen at least ten times. The chain employs TRBV29-1 and TRBJ1-4; D possibly corresponds to TRBD1 (6 bases). CDR1 is SQVTM, CDR2 ANQGSEA, per germline. V dropped 6 bases and J dropped 6 bases, with 14 bases sitting between them. The CDR3 length is 13 residues. In DNA form, the CDR3 reads TGCAGCGTGAACAGACAGGCCGATGAAAAACTGTTTTTT. Translating gives CSVNRQADEKLFF.

This clonotype was seen at least ten times. The J gene is TRBJ2-2, the V gene TRBV15; weak D call: TRBD2 (6 bases). In germline, CDR1 is LNHNV, CDR2 YYDKDF (reference sequence). This CDR3 has 16 residues. The germline V and J ends were trimmed by 5 bases and 3 bases, with 16 bases remaining between them. The CDR3 region is CATSGRDLGHTGELFF. As DNA, the CDR3 is TGTGCCACCAGCGGCCGGGACTTAGGACACACCGGGGAGCTGTTTTTT.

This clonotype was seen ten or more times. This CDR3 reads CASSQALRGRMYEQYF. CDR3 nucleotides: TGCGCCAGCAGCCAAGCTTTAAGAGGGAGGATGTACGAGCAGTACTTC. This chain joins TRBV4-3 and TRBJ2-7; tentative D call: TRBD2 (6 bases). Trimming stripped 1 base from V and 4 bases from J, with 17 bases between. The CDR3 sequence is 16 residues long. The germline V gene encodes CDR1 LGHNA and CDR2 YSLEER.

At least ten counts were recorded for this clonotype. The chain uses TRBV7-9 and TRBJ2-3; D remains ambiguous. Trimming left V 7 bases short and J 2 bases short, with 13 bases between. The CDR3 has 14 residues. CDR1 SEHNR and CDR2 FQNEAQ come from the germline V gene (reference sequence). CDR3 nucleotides: TGTGCCAGCAACCCCTACCACTCCACAGATACGCAGTATTTT. As protein: CASNPYHSTDTQYF.

This clonotype occurred many times. The rearrangement joins TRBV12-3 or TRBV12-4 to TRBJ2-1, with unresolved D. V lost 6 bases and J lost 6, with 6 bases in between. The CDR3 totals 11 residues. CDR3: CASSPGNEQFF. CDR3 in DNA: TGTGCCAGCAGCCCCGGCAATGAGCAGTTCTTC.

This clonotype was found many times. The rearrangement joins TRBV3-1 to TRBJ2-2; perhaps D is TRBD1 or TRBD2 (5 bases each). CDR3 length: 14 residues. Per the germline V gene, CDR1 is LGHDT and CDR2 is YNNKEL (reference sequence). V lost 8 bases, J lost 4 bases, and 14 bases lay in between. The CDR3 DNA follows: TGTGCCAGCCTGGGGGAAGGGAGCACCGGGGAGCTGTTTTTT. It specifies CASLGEGSTGELFF. Looking up the rest from reference TRBV3-1 and TRBJ2-2 gives the full variable domain: DTAVSQTPKYLVTQMGNDKSIKCEQNLGHDTMYWYKQDSKKFLKIMFSYNNKELIINETVPNRFSPKSPDKAHLNLHINSLELGDSAVYFCASLGEGSTGELFFGEGSRLTVL.

By share, this clonotype counts as medium-sized. J is TRBJ2-1 and V is TRBV12-3 or TRBV12-4, with 9 bases matching TRBD2. This CDR3 is 15 amino acids long. After removal of 6 bases from V and 8 bases from J, the junction contained 11 bases not matched to a gene. This CDR3 is CASRLGGGLAHEQFF. CDR3 nucleotide sequence: TGTGCCAGCAGACTAGGCGGGGGACTAGCCCATGAGCAGTTCTTC.

This clonotype was seen at least ten times. DNA of the CDR3: TGTGCCAGCAGAATGGATGGGGGAGCAGGTCTGGCCGAGCAGTACTTC. This codes for CASRMDGGAGLAEQYF. This chain joins TRBV5-4 and TRBJ2-7, with D possibly called TRBD1 or TRBD2 (5 bases each). The CDR3 sequence is 16 residues long. Trimming cost V 5 bases and J 6 bases, with 24 bases left between them. CDR1 is SGHNT and CDR2 is YYREEE in the germline V gene (reference sequence). The variable domain in full, with the rest retrieved from reference TRBV5-4 and TRBJ2-7, is ETGVTQSPTHLIKTRGQQVTLRCSSQSGHNTVSWYQQALGQGPQFIFQYYREEENGRGNFPPRFSGLQFPNYSSELNVNALELDDSALYLCASRMDGGAGLAEQYFGPGTRLTVT.

This clonotype came up many times. The V gene is TRBV4-2, the J gene TRBJ2-3, with D perhaps being TRBD1 or TRBD2 (5 bases each). Germline values: CDR1 LGHNA, CDR2 YNFKEQ. The CDR3 is made up of 14 amino acids. Trimming cost V 4 bases and J 5 bases, with 13 bases left between them. The CDR3: CASSPGTNRDTQYF. The CDR3 region has the DNA TGTGCCAGCAGCCCCGGGACCAACAGAGATACGCAGTATTTT.